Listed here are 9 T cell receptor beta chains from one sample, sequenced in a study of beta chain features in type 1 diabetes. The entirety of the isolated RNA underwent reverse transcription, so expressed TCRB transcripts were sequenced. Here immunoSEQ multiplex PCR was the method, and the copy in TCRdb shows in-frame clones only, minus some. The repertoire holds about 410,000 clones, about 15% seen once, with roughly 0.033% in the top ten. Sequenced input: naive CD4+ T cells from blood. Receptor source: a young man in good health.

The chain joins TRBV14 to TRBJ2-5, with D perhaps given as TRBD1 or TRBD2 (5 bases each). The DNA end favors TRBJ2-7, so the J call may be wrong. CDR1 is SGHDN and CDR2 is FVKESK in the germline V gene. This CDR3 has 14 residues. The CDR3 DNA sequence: TGTGCCAGCAGCCGCCGGGACGGCAACTACGAGCAGTACTTC. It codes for CASSRRDGNYEQYF.

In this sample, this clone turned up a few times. The CDR3 DNA follows: TGTGCCAGCAGTGAAGACCACGGAAGACAATCGGAAAAACTGTTTTTT. Translated, it gives CASSEDHGRQSEKLFF. The chain joins TRBV2 to TRBJ1-4; D unresolved. Germline values: CDR1 SNHLY, CDR2 FYNNEI. Between the trimmed V and J ends, which lost 1 base and 8 bases, there was a span of 17 bases. The CDR3 is 16 amino acids. The whole variable domain, remainder taken from reference TRBV2 and TRBJ1-4, is EPEVTQTPSHQVTQMGQEVILRCVPISNHLYFYWYRQILGQKVEFLVSFYNNEISEKSEIFDDQFSVERPDGSNFTLKIRSTKLEDSAMYFCASSEDHGRQSEKLFFGSGTQLSVL.

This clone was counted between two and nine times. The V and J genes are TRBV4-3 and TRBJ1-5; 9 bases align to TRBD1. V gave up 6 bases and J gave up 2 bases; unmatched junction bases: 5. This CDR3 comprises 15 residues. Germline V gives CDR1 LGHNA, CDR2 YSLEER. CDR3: CASSPQGARNQPQHF. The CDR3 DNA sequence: TGCGCCAGCAGTCCACAGGGGGCTCGCAATCAGCCCCAGCATTTT.

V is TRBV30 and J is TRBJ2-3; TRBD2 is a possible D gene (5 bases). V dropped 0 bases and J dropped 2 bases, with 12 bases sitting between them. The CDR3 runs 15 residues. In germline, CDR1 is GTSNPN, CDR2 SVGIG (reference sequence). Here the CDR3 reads CAWSVASRNTDTQYF. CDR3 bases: TGTGCCTGGAGTGTCGCTAGCAGGAACACAGATACGCAGTATTTT.

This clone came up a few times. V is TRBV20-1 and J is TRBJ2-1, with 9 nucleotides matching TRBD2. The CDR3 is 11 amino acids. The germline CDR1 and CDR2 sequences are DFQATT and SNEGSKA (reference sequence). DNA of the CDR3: TGCAGCGTTACTAGCGGGAATGAGCAGTTCTTC. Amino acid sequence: CSVTSGNEQFF.

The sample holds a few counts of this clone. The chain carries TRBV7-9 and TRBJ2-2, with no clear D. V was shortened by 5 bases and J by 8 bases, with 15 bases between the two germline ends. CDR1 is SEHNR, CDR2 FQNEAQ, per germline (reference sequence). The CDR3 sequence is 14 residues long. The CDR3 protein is CASSGRTDEGELFF. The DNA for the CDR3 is TGTGCCAGCAGCGGGCGGACCGATGAGGGGGAGCTGTTTTTT.

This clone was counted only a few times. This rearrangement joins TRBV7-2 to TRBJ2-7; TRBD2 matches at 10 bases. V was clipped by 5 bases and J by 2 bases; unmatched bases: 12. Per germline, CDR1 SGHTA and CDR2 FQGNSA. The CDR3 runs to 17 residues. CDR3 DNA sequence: TGTGCCAGCAGCCCCCAGGCCCTAGCGGGAGCCCCCTACGAGCAGTACGTC. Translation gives CASSPQALAGAPYEQYV.

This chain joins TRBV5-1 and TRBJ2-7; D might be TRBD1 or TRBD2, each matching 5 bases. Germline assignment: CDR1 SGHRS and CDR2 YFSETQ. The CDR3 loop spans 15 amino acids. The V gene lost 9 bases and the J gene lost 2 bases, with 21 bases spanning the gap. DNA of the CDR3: TGCGCCACCCGTGCAGGGAGCCTGGGCACCTACGAGCAGTACTTC. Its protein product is CATRAGSLGTYEQYF.

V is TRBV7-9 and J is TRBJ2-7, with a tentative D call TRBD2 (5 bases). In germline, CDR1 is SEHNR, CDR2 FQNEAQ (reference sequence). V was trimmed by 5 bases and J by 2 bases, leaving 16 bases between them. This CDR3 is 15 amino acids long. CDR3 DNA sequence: TGTGCCAGCAGCCTTTCGGACTCACCCCCCTACGAGCAGTACGTC. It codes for CASSLSDSPPYEQYV.